The 32 T cell receptor beta chains below all came from one sample that was sequenced in a study of patients and donors after allogeneic stem cell transplantation. TCRdb fed the RT-PCR reads into MiXCR, producing one record per CDR3 protein. The sample has about a million distinct CDR3 sequences, more than 15% seen once. Sequenced material: blood, either unsorted or a sorted T cell fraction (not recorded which). The receptor source for this set is a human donor who was either an allogeneic HSCT recipient or a stem cell or donor lymphocyte infusion donor (not recorded which). It is not recorded whose cells these are; they may come from a transplant donor.

Many counts were recorded for this clonotype. The chain is built from TRBV12-3 or TRBV12-4 and TRBJ2-3; perhaps TRBD1 as D (6 bases). V was cut by 7 bases and J by 0 bases, with 11 bases left in between. The CDR3 is 14 amino acids. CDR3 sequence: CASTFRGSTDTQYF. CDR3 coding DNA: TGTGCCAGCACCTTCAGGGGAAGCACAGATACGCAGTATTTT.

CDR3: CASSPQAQETQYF. The CDR3, as DNA: TGTGCCAGCAGCCCTCAGGCCCAAGAGACCCAGTACTTC. The chain joins TRBV7-9 to TRBJ2-5; D is undetermined. The CDR3 runs 13 residues. The ends were cut back, 5 bases at V and 1 base at J, with 8 bases in the middle. CDR1 and CDR2 from the germline V gene are SEHNR and FQNEAQ (reference sequence).

The rearrangement joins TRBV4-2 to TRBJ1-2, with 7 bases identical to TRBD1. This CDR3 spans 17 amino acids. Trimming took 1 base from V and 8 from J; bases not matched to a gene: 16. Per germline, CDR1 LGHNA and CDR2 YNFKEQ. The CDR3 DNA reads TGTGCCAGCAGCCAAGTTCGGTCTACAGGGGAGCTATTAGGCTACACCTTC. This translates into CASSQVRSTGELLGYTF.

A few counts support this clonotype. The chain carries TRBV6-4 and TRBJ2-2; no clear D gene. Germline CDR1 MRHNA, CDR2 SNTAGT. This CDR3 has 16 residues. Trimming stripped 1 base from V and 2 bases from J, with 11 bases between. CDR3: CASSDWLRYNTGELFF. The CDR3 DNA is TGTGCCAGCAGTGACTGGTTGCGATATAACACCGGGGAGCTGTTTTTT.

V usage is TRBV15 and J usage is TRBJ2-4; 10 nucleotides line up with TRBD2. Germline V CDR1 and CDR2: LNHNV, YYDKDF (reference sequence). Germline trimming cut 3 bases from V and 6 bases from J; bases unmatched to any gene: 8. This CDR3 has 16 residues. The CDR3 coding sequence is TGTGCCACCAGCAGCTTATCCCTAGCGGGAGCAAACATTCAGTACTTC. This codes for CATSSLSLAGANIQYF.

The chain has TRBV11-2 and TRBJ2-7, with a tentative D call TRBD2 (6 bases). This CDR3 is built from 15 residues. Germline V gene sequence: CDR1 SGHAT, CDR2 FQNNGV. Between the trimmed V and J ends, which lost 1 base and 3 bases, there was a span of 13 bases. The CDR3 DNA reads as TGTGCCAGCAGCTTAGTAACCGGAGGGGTCTACGAGCAGTACTTC. This codes for CASSLVTGGVYEQYF.

This chain connects TRBV12-3 or TRBV12-4 to TRBJ1-1, with D possibly being TRBD1 (5 bases). The CDR3 totals 11 residues. V was shortened by 4 bases and J by 11 bases, with 11 bases between the two germline ends. CDR3 residues: CASSWNYRAFF. For the CDR3, the DNA is TGTGCCAGCAGTTGGAACTACAGGGCTTTCTTT.

There are a few counts of this clonotype. The rearrangement joins TRBV3-1 to TRBJ1-3, with D possibly being TRBD1 (5 bases). V shed 3 bases and J shed 9 bases, with 15 bases lying between them. This CDR3 comprises 14 residues. Germline V gene sequence: CDR1 LGHDT, CDR2 YNNKEL (reference sequence). This CDR3 reads CASSHGTPEGTIYF. In DNA form, the CDR3 reads TGTGCCAGCAGCCACGGGACCCCTGAGGGCACCATATATTTT. The entire variable domain, with the rest obtained from reference TRBV3-1 and TRBJ1-3, is as follows: DTAVSQTPKYLVTQMGNDKSIKCEQNLGHDTMYWYKQDSKKFLKIMFSYNNKELIINETVPNRFSPKSPDKAHLNLHINSLELGDSAVYFCASSHGTPEGTIYFGEGSWLTVV.

J is TRBJ2-1 and V is TRBV13; D remains unclear. CDR3 length: 15 residues. V lost 0 bases to trimming and J lost 1 base, with 7 bases between them. Germline values: CDR1 PRHDT, CDR2 FYEKMQ (reference sequence). The CDR3 bases are TGTGCCAGCAGCTTAGGTCCCCAATCCTACAATGAGCAGTTCTTC. Translated, it gives CASSLGPQSYNEQFF. The whole variable domain, filled in from reference TRBV13 and TRBJ2-1, reads AAGVIQSPRHLIKEKRETATLKCYPIPRHDTVYWYQQGPGQDPQFLISFYEKMQSDKGSIPDRFSAQQFSDYHSELNMSSLELGDSALYFCASSLGPQSYNEQFFGPGTRLTVL.

This chain connects TRBV7-2 to TRBJ2-3, with TRBD2 as a possible D gene (7 bases). The CDR3 totals 15 residues. Trimming left V 5 bases short and J 2 bases short, with 14 bases between. Germline V gives CDR1 SGHTA, CDR2 FQGNSA. CDR3 protein: CASSGRGAHTDTQYF. Here the CDR3 DNA reads TGTGCCAGCAGCGGACGGGGGGCCCACACAGATACGCAGTATTTT.

The chain couples TRBV2 to TRBJ2-2, with D perhaps TRBD2 (6 bases). V lost 2 bases to trimming and J lost 6 bases, with 16 bases between them. Germline CDR1 is SNHLY and CDR2 is FYNNEI. The length of the CDR3 is 16 residues. CDR3: CASSELGPRGAGELFF. For the CDR3, the DNA is TGTGCCAGCAGTGAATTGGGCCCCCGCGGGGCCGGGGAGCTGTTTTTT.

This clonotype was recorded a few times. The chain recombines TRBV20-1 with TRBJ2-3; 7 positions match TRBD2. V lost 5 bases and J lost 5; bases outside the gene matches: 10. Germline CDR1 reads DFQATT; CDR2 reads SNEGSKA (reference sequence). The CDR3 loop spans 14 amino acids. CDR3 bases: TGCAGTGCTCCCCCTAGCGGTAGAGGAGATACGCAGTATTTT. Protein product: CSAPPSGRGDTQYF.

The chain couples TRBV6-2 or TRBV6-3 to TRBJ1-1; perhaps TRBD1 as D (6 bases). The CDR3 covers 13 residues. Trimming cost V 7 bases and J 3 bases, with 12 bases left between them. Germline CDR1 reads MNHEY; CDR2 reads SVGEGT. The CDR3 coding sequence is TGTGCCAGCATCGCCACAGGGTACACTGAAGCTTTCTTT. Translation gives CASIATGYTEAFF.

The chain joins TRBV20-1 to TRBJ2-3; 10 bases are shared with TRBD2. CDR1 is DFQATT, CDR2 SNEGSKA, per germline (reference sequence). Trimming at V came to 2 bases and at J to 4 bases, leaving 9 bases not matched to a gene. The length of the CDR3 is 16 residues. CDR3 in DNA: TGCAGTGCTAGACAATTGCTAGCGGGAGTATCAGATACGCAGTATTTT. Its translation is CSARQLLAGVSDTQYF.

The chain carries TRBV27 and TRBJ2-7, with a tentative D call TRBD1 (5 bases). Trimming pared 0 bases from V and 2 bases from J, leaving 11 bases between. Germline assignment: CDR1 MNHEY and CDR2 SMNVEV (reference sequence). The CDR3 length is 15 residues. Here the CDR3 reads CASSLSGELPYEQYF. The CDR3 region has the DNA TGTGCCAGCAGTTTATCAGGGGAACTTCCCTACGAGCAGTACTTC.

The gene calls are TRBV2 and TRBJ1-5, with D possibly TRBD1 on 5 matching bases. CDR3 size: 16 residues. Looked up from germline, CDR1 is SNHLY and CDR2 is FYNNEI. The germline V and J ends were trimmed by 6 bases and 3 bases, with 18 bases remaining between them. The CDR3 reads CASRVGPGAINQPQHF. In DNA, the CDR3 is TGTGCCAGCAGAGTCGGGCCCGGGGCCATCAATCAGCCCCAGCATTTT.

V usage is TRBV19 and J usage is TRBJ1-3; unclear D gene. Germline assignment: CDR1 LNHDA and CDR2 SQIVND (reference sequence). The V gene lost 5 bases and the J gene lost 3 bases, with 11 bases spanning the gap. The CDR3 sequence is 14 residues long. In DNA, the CDR3 is TGTGCCAGTAGTGATTACTGGATTGGAAACACCATATATTTT. It specifies CASSDYWIGNTIYF.

The genes are TRBV12-3 or TRBV12-4 and TRBJ1-1; D is possibly TRBD1 (5 bases). Trimming removed 6 bases at V and 1 base at J, with 9 bases between. The CDR3 runs 13 residues. The CDR3 DNA reads TGTGCCAGCAGACATGACAGGAACACTGAAGCTTTCTTT. It encodes CASRHDRNTEAFF.

This clonotype was seen only a few times. This chain connects TRBV18 to TRBJ2-7; D not certain. In germline, CDR1 is KGHSH, CDR2 LQKENI. V lost 3 bases to trimming and J lost 7 bases, with 19 bases between them. This CDR3 comprises 15 residues. In nucleotides, the CDR3 is TGTGCCAGCTCACCCGGTCCTCCATTCAACGGGGAGCAGTACTTC. This sequence encodes CASSPGPPFNGEQYF.

The chain joins TRBV4-1 to TRBJ1-1; TRBD1 matches 9 bases. With 0 bases clipped from V and 0 bases from J, the junction kept 2 bases outside the gene matches. Germline V CDR1 and CDR2: MGHRA, YSYEKL. This CDR3 has 16 amino acids. In DNA, the CDR3 is TGCGCCAGCAGCCAAGAGGGGACAGGGATGAACACTGAAGCTTTCTTT. Its translation is CASSQEGTGMNTEAFF.

J is TRBJ2-3 and V is TRBV23-1; 7 bases align to TRBD1. TRBV23-1 is treated as an ORF (open reading frame) with a function not yet certain. The length of the CDR3 is 16 residues. The trim removed 0 bases at V and 5 bases at J, leaving 8 bases unmatched. The DNA for the CDR3 is TGCGCCAGCAGTCAATCCCCACAGGGGCAGGGAGATACGCAGTATTTT. Its protein product is CASSQSPQGQGDTQYF.

This clonotype was counted at least ten times. Written as DNA, the CDR3 is TGTGCCAGCAGCAGGACAGGGTATAGCAATCAGCCCCAGCATTTT. It encodes CASSRTGYSNQPQHF. The J gene is TRBJ1-5, the V gene TRBV12-3 or TRBV12-4, with 8 bases fitting TRBD1. The CDR3 sequence is 15 residues long. V dropped 6 bases and J dropped 0; count of bases not matched to a gene: 4.

Concerning this clonotype itself: One junction end does not reproduce the germline sequence, and a read error may be involved. The chain carries TRBV3-1 and TRBJ2-2, with D perhaps TRBD1 (6 bases). CDR3 length: 13 amino acids. Germline V lookup: CDR1 LGHDT, CDR2 YNNKEL (reference sequence). The CDR3 here is CASSQGGAGELFF. The CDR3 coding sequence is TGTGCCAGCAGTCAAGGGGGAGCCGGGGAGCTGTTTTTT.

The chain employs TRBV4-2 and TRBJ2-2, with D possibly being TRBD1 or TRBD2 (5 bases each). This CDR3 spans 15 amino acids. Trimming shortened V by 3 bases and J by 0 bases, and 8 bases separated the two germline ends. The germline V gene has CDR1 LGHNA and CDR2 YNFKEQ. CDR3 coding DNA: TGTGCCAGCAGCCATTTGGGACCGAACACCGGGGAGCTGTTTTTT. Translating it yields CASSHLGPNTGELFF.

The chain couples TRBV7-2 to TRBJ2-7; 13 bases fit TRBD2. There are 16 residues in the CDR3. Per germline, CDR1 SGHTA and CDR2 FQGNSA. Germline trimming cut 5 bases from V and 2 bases from J; bases unmatched to any gene: 6. CDR3 nucleotides: TGTGCCAGCAGCGCCGAACTAGCGGGGGGGACCTACGAGCAGTACTTC. Its translation: CASSAELAGGTYEQYF.

V is TRBV25-1 and J is TRBJ2-7, with 8 bases aligning to TRBD1. Germline V CDR1 and CDR2: MGHDK, SYGVNS. V lost 2 bases and J lost 1; bases outside the gene matches: 7. CDR3 length equals 16 residues. The CDR3 protein is CASSEIANRGSYEQYF. CDR3 DNA: TGTGCCAGCAGTGAAATCGCAAACAGGGGGTCCTACGAGCAGTACTTC.

The genes are TRBV12-3 or TRBV12-4 and TRBJ1-1; no definite D call. Trimming left V 4 bases short and J 1 base short, with 10 bases between. CDR3 length: 14 residues. Here the CDR3 DNA reads TGTGCCAGCAGTTCTGGGGTGGCGAACACTGAAGCTTTCTTT. Translating it yields CASSSGVANTEAFF.

This clonotype came up a few times. The chain links TRBV24-1 to TRBJ2-1, with 8 bases identical to TRBD2. V gave up 11 bases and J gave up 9 bases; unmatched junction bases: 8. Germline V lookup: CDR1 KGHDR, CDR2 SFDVKD. The CDR3 is made up of 12 amino acids. The CDR3 nucleotides read TGTGCCATCGGGGGCGGGAGGTTTGAGCAGTTCTTC. It translates to CAIGGGRFEQFF.

This clonotype was seen a few times. The chain links TRBV7-9 to TRBJ2-1; the D call may be TRBD1 or TRBD2 (5 bases each). Trimming shortened V by 4 bases and J by 6 bases, and 16 bases separated the two germline ends. CDR1 and CDR2 (germline): SEHNR, FQNEAQ (reference sequence). There are 15 residues in the CDR3. CDR3 nucleotide sequence: TGTGCCAGCAGCTCAAGCCGGGACGCGTCCAATGAGCAGTTCTTC. It translates to CASSSSRDASNEQFF.

The rearrangement uses TRBV7-8 and TRBJ1-3; the D is unclear. The V and J ends lost 1 base and 8 bases respectively, with 6 bases between them. This CDR3 spans 12 amino acids. In germline, CDR1 is SGHVS, CDR2 FQNEAQ. CDR3 loop: CASSLGWDTIYF. As DNA, the CDR3 is TGTGCCAGCAGCTTAGGCTGGGACACCATATATTTT.

This clonotype was detected a few times. The rearrangement links TRBV28 to TRBJ2-1, with unresolved D. The CDR3 contains 12 residues. V gave up 6 bases and J gave up 15 bases, with 18 bases separating them. From germline, CDR1 is MDHEN and CDR2 SYDVKM. Written as DNA, the CDR3 is TGTGCCAGCAGCCCGGACCATCGGCAGCGGTTCTTC. This translates into CASSPDHRQRFF.

The gene calls are TRBV4-1 and TRBJ1-2; 11 bases fit TRBD1. Germline V gives CDR1 MGHRA, CDR2 YSYEKL. Losses at the gene ends were 3 bases for V and 7 bases for J; bases not matched to a gene: 4. CDR3 length equals 14 residues. The CDR3 reads CASSQGQGEGGYTF. CDR3 DNA: TGCGCCAGCAGCCAGGGACAGGGGGAAGGTGGCTACACCTTC.